The source of this TCR beta chain is a study of T cells in pancreatic ductal adenocarcinoma. Generated by immunoSEQ multiplex PCR, the TCRdb table keeps only in-frame clones and is missing some. The sample lists about 17,000 clones; 88% were seen once. Only a few counts were recorded for this clone. What it binds is unknown. Whole-study findings and limits: This surgical cohort overrepresents the minority presenting with early-stage disease. Tumors hold more CD45RO+ effector T cells, which may bias toward lower diversity. No significant tumor-blood clonality difference; means were about 0.11 and 0.078. Blood had more productive templates and roughly 8-fold more unique clonotypes than tumor.

Selected pancreatic ductal adenocarcinoma patients had undergone surgery without neoadjuvant therapy. V shed 4 bases, J shed 5 bases, and the junction held 9 bases outside the gene matches. The germline V gene encodes CDR1 SGHTA and CDR2 FQGNSA. The CDR3 has 16 amino acids. Material: PBMCs. This receptor was obtained from a human donor with pancreatic ductal adenocarcinoma. The rearrangement links TRBV7-2 to TRBJ1-1, with TRBD1 identical over 11 bases. The CDR3 sequence: CASSSEGTGGGTEAFF. For the CDR3, the DNA is TGTGCCAGCAGCTCTGAAGGGACAGGGGGAGGGACTGAAGCTTTCTTT.